This T cell receptor (beta chain) was profiled in a study of blood T cell repertoires in COVID-19. For the study at large: From the United States, Italy and Spain came samples of acute and convalescent COVID-19.

This CDR3 has 18 residues. How the authors handled the data: Reference gene primers were amplified, and this amplification served to estimate nucleated cell counts. Some clones are missing from TCRdb's copy, which holds only in-frame ones; the method was immunoSEQ multiplex PCR. V and J calls and clone size are those listed in that table; D and trimming were worked out from the DNA. The table lists about 240,000 clones, 85% to 90% of them singletons, with around 10% in the top ten. The source material was PBMCs or T cells enriched from blood (not recorded which). The chain carries TRBV21-1 and TRBJ1-2; TRBD1 was called by the table and not checked on the DNA. TRBV21-1 is flagged as a pseudogene. The sequence was collected from a man aged 40-49 years who had recovered from COVID-19. The chain's CDR3 is CASRSSGTGGRDNYGYTF. In DNA, the CDR3 is TGTGCCAGCAGAAGTTCCGGGACAGGGGGCCGCGACAACTATGGCTACACCTTC.